What follows are 8 T cell receptor beta chains derived from one specimen sequenced in a study of regulatory T cells in long-lasting Graves disease. Time point described: persistent/refractory GD, antithyroid drugs over 5 years with positive TRAb. Construction of the TCR library relied on RNA isolated from PBMCs. Arm-PCR of CDR3 regions and iRepertoire HTBI primers were the basis on which TCR beta libraries were built. TCRdb independently ran MiXCR on the multiplex PCR reads; one entry per CDR3 protein. The sample has roughly 450,000 distinct CDR3 sequences; less than 25% are singletons. The sample in question was peripheral blood mononuclear cells (PBMCs), obtained when the disease was refractory, from a patient treated with antithyroid drugs. The receptor source for this set is a female donor with Graves disease.

This clonotype was observed many times. The V and J genes are TRBV6-1 and TRBJ1-1, with D tentatively TRBD1 (6 bases). Trimming took 5 bases from V and 2 from J, leaving 15 bases between them. Germline V gives CDR1 MNHNS, CDR2 SASEGT. This CDR3 comprises 15 residues. As DNA, the CDR3 is TGTGCCAGCAGTACCCCAGGACAGAAAAACACTGAAGCTTTCTTT. It translates to CASSTPGQKNTEAFF.

This clonotype has a handful of counts. The chain is built from TRBV10-3 and TRBJ1-2; D is unclear. CDR1 is ENHRY, CDR2 SYGVKD, per germline. V was clipped by 5 bases and J by 0 bases, with 16 bases between them. This CDR3 is 16 amino acids long. The CDR3 loop is CAISPSTEPTNYGYTF. The CDR3 DNA sequence: TGTGCCATCAGTCCCTCTACAGAGCCGACTAACTATGGCTACACCTTC.

This clonotype has just a few counts. V usage is TRBV10-3 and J usage is TRBJ1-3; D gene ambiguous. V shed 6 bases and J shed 0 bases, with 6 bases lying between them. Germline CDR1 and CDR2: ENHRY and SYGVKD. The CDR3 has 13 residues. The CDR3 region is CAIRIDSGNTIYF. The DNA for the CDR3 is TGTGCCATCAGGATAGACTCTGGAAACACCATATATTTT.

This clonotype has ten or more counts. The genes are TRBV2 and TRBJ2-7; D unresolved. The V gene's germline CDR1 is SNHLY and CDR2 FYNNEI. This CDR3 has 14 amino acids. Trimming stripped 3 bases from V and 6 bases from J, with 15 bases between. In DNA form, the CDR3 reads TGTGCCAGCAGTGACTCGCTCCGGAGTTTCGAGCAGTACTTC. It yields the protein CASSDSLRSFEQYF.

This clonotype was seen at least ten times. CDR3 sequence (DNA): TGTGCCATCAGTGAGGAGCCAGGGGGCGAGCAGTACTTC. Translating it yields CAISEEPGGEQYF. This chain uses TRBV10-3 with TRBJ2-7; 7 bases fit TRBD1. Looked up from germline, CDR1 is ENHRY and CDR2 is SYGVKD. The ends lost 2 bases at V and 6 bases at J; junction bases unmatched: 4. The CDR3 is 13 residues long.

This clonotype was seen at least ten times. This chain joins TRBV28 and TRBJ2-5, with 7 nucleotides matching TRBD1. The CDR3 is 15 amino acids. Germline V gene lookup returns CDR1 MDHEN and CDR2 SYDVKM. J was trimmed by 2 bases and V by 6 bases; bases with no gene match: 9. The CDR3, as DNA: TGTGCCAGCAGGGCAACCGGGACAGATCAAGAGACCCAGTACTTC. Protein sequence: CASRATGTDQETQYF.

V is TRBV29-1 and J is TRBJ2-7; D is unclear. V was pared by 4 bases and J by 7 bases, with 17 bases between. The CDR3 has 13 residues. Germline V gene lookup returns CDR1 SQVTM and CDR2 ANQGSEA. The CDR3 nucleotides read TGCAGCGTTGTTCTTGATTGGCGGTGGGAGCAGTACTTC. This sequence encodes CSVVLDWRWEQYF.

A few counts support this clonotype. The chain joins TRBV10-2 to TRBJ1-1; 7 bases match TRBD1. Germline V lookup: CDR1 WSHSY, CDR2 SAAADI. The V segment lost 2 bases and the J segment 4 bases; nucleotides outside the gene matches: 4. CDR3 length equals 14 residues. This CDR3 reads CASSEPGDSTEAFF. CDR3 bases: TGCGCCAGCAGTGAGCCAGGGGACAGCACTGAAGCTTTCTTT.